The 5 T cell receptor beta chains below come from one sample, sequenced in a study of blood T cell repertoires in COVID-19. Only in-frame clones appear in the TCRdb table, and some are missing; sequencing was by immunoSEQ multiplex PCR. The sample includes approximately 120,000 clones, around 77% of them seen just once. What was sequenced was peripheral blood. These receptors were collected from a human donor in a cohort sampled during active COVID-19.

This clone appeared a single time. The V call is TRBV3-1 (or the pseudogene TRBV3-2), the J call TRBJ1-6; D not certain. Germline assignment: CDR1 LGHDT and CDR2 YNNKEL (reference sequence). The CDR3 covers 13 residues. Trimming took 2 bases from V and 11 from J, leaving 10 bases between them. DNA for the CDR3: TGTGCCAGCAGCCAAAAGTGGGAGGCACCCCTCCACTTT. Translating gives CASSQKWEAPLHF.

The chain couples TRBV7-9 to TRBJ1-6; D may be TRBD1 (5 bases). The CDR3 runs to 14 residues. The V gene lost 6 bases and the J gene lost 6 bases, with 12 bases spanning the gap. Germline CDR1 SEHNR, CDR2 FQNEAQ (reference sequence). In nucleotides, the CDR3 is TGTGCCAGCAGAGTAGACAGTTCTAATTCACCCCTCCACTTT. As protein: CASRVDSSNSPLHF.

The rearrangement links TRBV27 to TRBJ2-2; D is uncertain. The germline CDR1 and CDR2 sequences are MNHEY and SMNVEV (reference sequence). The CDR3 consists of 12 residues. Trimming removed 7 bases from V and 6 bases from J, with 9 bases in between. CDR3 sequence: CASKLTPGELFF. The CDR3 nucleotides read TGTGCCAGCAAACTCACCCCCGGGGAGCTGTTTTTT.

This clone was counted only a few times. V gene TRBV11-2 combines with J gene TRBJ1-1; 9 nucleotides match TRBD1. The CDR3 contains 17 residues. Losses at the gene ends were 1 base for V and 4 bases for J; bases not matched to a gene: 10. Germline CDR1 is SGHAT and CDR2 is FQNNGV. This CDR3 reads CASSLGDRVGASTEAFF. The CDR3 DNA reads TGTGCCAGCAGCTTAGGGGACAGGGTGGGTGCCTCCACTGAAGCTTTCTTT.

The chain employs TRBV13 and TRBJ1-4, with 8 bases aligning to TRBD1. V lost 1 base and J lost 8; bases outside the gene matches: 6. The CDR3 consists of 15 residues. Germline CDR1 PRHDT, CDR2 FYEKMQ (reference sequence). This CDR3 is CASSLVGQGGEKLFF. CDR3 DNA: TGTGCCAGCAGCTTAGTTGGACAGGGAGGCGAAAAACTGTTTTTT. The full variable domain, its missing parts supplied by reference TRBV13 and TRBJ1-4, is AAGVIQSPRHLIKEKRETATLKCYPIPRHDTVYWYQQGPGQDPQFLISFYEKMQSDKGSIPDRFSAQQFSDYHSELNMSSLELGDSALYFCASSLVGQGGEKLFFGSGTQLSVL.